A single TCR beta chain is shown here with its context. Participant reports of clinical history set cohort assignment. The source of the sample is a study of blood T cell repertoires in COVID-19. As for the study in general: Whether acute or convalescent, the COVID-19 samples came from the United States, Italy and Spain. Sources were T cells, B-cell-depleted T cells, or PBMCs; the material itself was cDNA or gDNA.

Original processing notes: Estimation of nucleated cell counts relied on the amplification of reference gene primers. Some clones are missing from TCRdb's copy, which holds only in-frame ones; the method was immunoSEQ multiplex PCR. V, J and clone size reflect that table, while D and trimming were determined from the DNA. The data hold about 180,000 clones, with 84% observed a single time. Germline values: CDR1 MNHNS, CDR2 SASEGT. V shed 2 bases and J 6 bases; nucleotides not matched to a gene: 7. The CDR3 spans 15 residues. V is TRBV6-1 and J is TRBJ1-5, with 7 bases identical to TRBD1. What was sequenced was PBMCs or T cells enriched from blood (not recorded which). The receptor was isolated from a man in his fifties or sixties who had recovered from COVID-19. CDR3 bases: TGTGCCAGCAGTGAACGACAGGGTTTCCGTCAGCCCCAGCATTTT. Translating it yields CASSERQGFRQPQHF.